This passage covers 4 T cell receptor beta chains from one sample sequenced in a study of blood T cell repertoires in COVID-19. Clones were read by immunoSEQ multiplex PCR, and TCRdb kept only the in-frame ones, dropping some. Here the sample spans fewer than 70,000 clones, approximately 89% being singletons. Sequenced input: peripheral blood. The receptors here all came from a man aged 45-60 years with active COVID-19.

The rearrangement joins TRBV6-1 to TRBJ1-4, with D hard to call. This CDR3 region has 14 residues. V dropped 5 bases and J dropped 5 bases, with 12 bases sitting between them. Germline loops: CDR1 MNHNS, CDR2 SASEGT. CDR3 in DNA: TGTGCCAGCAGTTATGGCCAGAAGAATGAAAAACTGTTTTTT. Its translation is CASSYGQKNEKLFF.

Written as DNA, the CDR3 is TGTGCCAGCAGCGTCTTCCAGAACACCTACAATGAGCAGTTCTTC. Translation: CASSVFQNTYNEQFF. The chain links TRBV9 to TRBJ2-1; the D is unclear. This CDR3 has 15 amino acids. The V and J ends lost 2 bases and 2 bases respectively, with 11 bases between them. The V gene's germline CDR1 is SGDLS and CDR2 YYNGEE.

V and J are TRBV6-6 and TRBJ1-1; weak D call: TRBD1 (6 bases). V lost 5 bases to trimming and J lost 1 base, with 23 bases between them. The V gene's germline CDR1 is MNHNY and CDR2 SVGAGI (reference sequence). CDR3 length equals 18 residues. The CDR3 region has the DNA TGTGCCAGCAGTCAACAGGGTGTTTTGGGGTTTACGAACACTGAAGCTTTCTTT. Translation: CASSQQGVLGFTNTEAFF.

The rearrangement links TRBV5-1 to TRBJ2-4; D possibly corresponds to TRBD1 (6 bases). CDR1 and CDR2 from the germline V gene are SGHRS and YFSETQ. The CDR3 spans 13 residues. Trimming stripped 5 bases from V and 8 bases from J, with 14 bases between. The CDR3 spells CASRSGTLDIQYF. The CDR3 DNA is TGCGCCAGCAGATCCGGGACATTGGACATTCAGTACTTC.